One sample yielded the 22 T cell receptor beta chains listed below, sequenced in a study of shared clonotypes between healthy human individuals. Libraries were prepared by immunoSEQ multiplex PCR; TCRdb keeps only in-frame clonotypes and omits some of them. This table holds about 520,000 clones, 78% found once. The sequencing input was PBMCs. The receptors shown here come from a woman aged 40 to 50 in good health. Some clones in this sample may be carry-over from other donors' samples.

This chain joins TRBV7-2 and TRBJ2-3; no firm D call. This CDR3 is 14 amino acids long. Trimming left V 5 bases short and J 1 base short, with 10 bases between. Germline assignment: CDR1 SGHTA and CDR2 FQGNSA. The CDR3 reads CASSPYGRTDTQYF. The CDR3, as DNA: TGTGCCAGCAGCCCGTACGGACGCACAGATACGCAGTATTTT.

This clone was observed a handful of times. The CDR3 DNA reads as TGTGCCAGCAGCAGGACTAGCGGGAGCCACAATGAGCAGTTCTTC. It encodes CASSRTSGSHNEQFF. J is TRBJ2-1 and V is TRBV9; 13 bases are a match to TRBD2. This CDR3 spans 15 amino acids. The V gene end was trimmed by 4 bases and the J gene end by 5 bases; junction bases not matched to a gene: 3. Germline CDR1 is SGDLS and CDR2 is YYNGEE.

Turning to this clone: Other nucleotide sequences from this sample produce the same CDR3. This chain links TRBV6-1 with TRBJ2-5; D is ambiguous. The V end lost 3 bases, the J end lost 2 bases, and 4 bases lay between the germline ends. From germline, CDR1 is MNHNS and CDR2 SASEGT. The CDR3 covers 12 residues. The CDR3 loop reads CASSDIQETQYF. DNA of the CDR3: TGTGCCAGCAGTGACATACAAGAGACCCAGTACTTC.

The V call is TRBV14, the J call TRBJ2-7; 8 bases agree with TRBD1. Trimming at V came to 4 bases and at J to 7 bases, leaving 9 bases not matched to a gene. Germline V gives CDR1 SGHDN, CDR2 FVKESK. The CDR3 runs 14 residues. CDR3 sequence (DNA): TGTGCCAGCAGCCCTTTAACAGGGGGACATGAGCAGTACTTC. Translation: CASSPLTGGHEQYF. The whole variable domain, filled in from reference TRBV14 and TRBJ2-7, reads EAGVTQFPSHSVIEKGQTVTLRCDPISGHDNLYWYRRVMGKEIKFLLHFVKESKQDESGMPNNRFLAERTGGTYSTLKVQPAELEDSGVYFCASSPLTGGHEQYFGPGTRLTVT.

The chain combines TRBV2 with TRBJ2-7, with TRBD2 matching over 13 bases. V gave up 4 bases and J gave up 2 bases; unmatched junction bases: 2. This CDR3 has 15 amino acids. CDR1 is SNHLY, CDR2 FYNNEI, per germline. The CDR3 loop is CASSGLAGGTYEQYF. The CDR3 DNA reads TGTGCCAGCAGTGGACTAGCGGGAGGAACCTACGAGCAGTACTTC. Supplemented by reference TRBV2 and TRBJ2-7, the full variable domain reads EPEVTQTPSHQVTQMGQEVILRCVPISNHLYFYWYRQILGQKVEFLVSFYNNEISEKSEIFDDQFSVERPDGSNFTLKIRSTKLEDSAMYFCASSGLAGGTYEQYFGPGTRLTVT.

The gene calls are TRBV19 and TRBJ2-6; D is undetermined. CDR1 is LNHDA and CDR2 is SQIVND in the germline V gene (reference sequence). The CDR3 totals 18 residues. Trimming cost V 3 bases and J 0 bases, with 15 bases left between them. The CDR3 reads CASSIYHRLSSGANVLTF. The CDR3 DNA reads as TGTGCCAGTAGTATCTATCACAGATTGAGCTCTGGGGCCAACGTCCTGACTTTC. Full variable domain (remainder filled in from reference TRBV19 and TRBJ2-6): DGGITQSPKYLFRKEGQNVTLSCEQNLNHDAMYWYRQDPGQGLRLIYYSQIVNDFQKGDIAEGYSVSREKKESFPLTVTSAQKNPTAFYLCASSIYHRLSSGANVLTFGAGSRLTVL.

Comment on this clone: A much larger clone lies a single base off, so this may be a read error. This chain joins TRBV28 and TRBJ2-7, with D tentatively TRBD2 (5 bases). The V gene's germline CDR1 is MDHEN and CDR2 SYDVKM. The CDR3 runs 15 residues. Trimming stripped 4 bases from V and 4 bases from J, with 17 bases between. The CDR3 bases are TGTGCCAGCAGTTCCCCTCCGGTTAGCGAGTACGAGCAGTACTTC. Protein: CASSSPPVSEYEQYF.

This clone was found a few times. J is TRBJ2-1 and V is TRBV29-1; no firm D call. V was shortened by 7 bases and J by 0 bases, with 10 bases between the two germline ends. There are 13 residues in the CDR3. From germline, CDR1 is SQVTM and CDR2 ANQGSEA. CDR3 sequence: CSADTFSYNEQFF. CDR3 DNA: TGCAGCGCTGACACGTTCTCCTACAATGAGCAGTTCTTC.

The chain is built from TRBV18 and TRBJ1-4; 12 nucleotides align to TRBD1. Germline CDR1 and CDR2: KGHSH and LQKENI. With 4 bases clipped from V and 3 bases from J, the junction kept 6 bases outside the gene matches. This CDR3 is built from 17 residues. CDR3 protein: CASSLGTGGTSNEKLFF. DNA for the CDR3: TGTGCCAGCTCACTCGGGACAGGGGGCACTTCTAATGAAAAACTGTTTTTT.

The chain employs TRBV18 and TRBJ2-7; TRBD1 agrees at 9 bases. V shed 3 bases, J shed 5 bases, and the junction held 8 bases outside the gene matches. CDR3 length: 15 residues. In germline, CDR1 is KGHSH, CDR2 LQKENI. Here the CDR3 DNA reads TGTGCCAGCTCACCCATGCCTGGACAGGGGAACGAGCAGTACTTC. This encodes CASSPMPGQGNEQYF.

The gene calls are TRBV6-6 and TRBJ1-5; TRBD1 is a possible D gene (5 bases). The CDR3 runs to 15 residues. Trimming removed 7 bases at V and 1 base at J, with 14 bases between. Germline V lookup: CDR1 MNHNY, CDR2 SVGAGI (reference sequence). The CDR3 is CASTPTGISNQPQHF. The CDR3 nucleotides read TGTGCCAGCACCCCAACAGGTATAAGCAATCAGCCCCAGCATTTT.

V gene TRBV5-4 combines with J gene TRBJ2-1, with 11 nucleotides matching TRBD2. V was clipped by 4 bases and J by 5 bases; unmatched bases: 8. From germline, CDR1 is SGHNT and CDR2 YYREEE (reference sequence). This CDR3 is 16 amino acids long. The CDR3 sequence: CASSLAGGYSHNEQFF. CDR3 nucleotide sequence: TGTGCCAGCAGCCTAGCGGGAGGCTATTCCCACAATGAGCAGTTCTTC. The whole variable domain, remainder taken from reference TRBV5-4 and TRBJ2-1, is ETGVTQSPTHLIKTRGQQVTLRCSSQSGHNTVSWYQQALGQGPQFIFQYYREEENGRGNFPPRFSGLQFPNYSSELNVNALELDDSALYLCASSLAGGYSHNEQFFGPGTRLTVL.

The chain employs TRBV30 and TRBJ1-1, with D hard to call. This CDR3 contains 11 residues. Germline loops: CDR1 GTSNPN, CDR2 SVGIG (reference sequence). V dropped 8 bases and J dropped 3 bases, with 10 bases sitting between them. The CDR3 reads CAGSGYTEAFF. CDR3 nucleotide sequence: TGTGCCGGAAGTGGGTACACTGAAGCTTTCTTT.

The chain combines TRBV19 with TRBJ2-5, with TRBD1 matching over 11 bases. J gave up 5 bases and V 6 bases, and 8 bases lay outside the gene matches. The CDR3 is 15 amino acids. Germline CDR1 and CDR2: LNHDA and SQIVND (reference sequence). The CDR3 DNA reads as TGTGCCAGTAGGGCAAAGGGACAGGGGGGGGAGACCCAGTACTTC. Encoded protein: CASRAKGQGGETQYF.

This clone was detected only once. The CDR3 DNA reads as TGTGCCAGCAGTGAAACCACAGGTTATGGCGAAAAACTGTTTTTT. Amino acids: CASSETTGYGEKLFF. The chain joins TRBV6-1 to TRBJ1-4; D might be TRBD1 (5 bases). CDR1 and CDR2 (germline): MNHNS, SASEGT. The V gene lost 2 bases and the J gene lost 8 bases, with 15 bases spanning the gap. The CDR3 is made up of 15 amino acids.

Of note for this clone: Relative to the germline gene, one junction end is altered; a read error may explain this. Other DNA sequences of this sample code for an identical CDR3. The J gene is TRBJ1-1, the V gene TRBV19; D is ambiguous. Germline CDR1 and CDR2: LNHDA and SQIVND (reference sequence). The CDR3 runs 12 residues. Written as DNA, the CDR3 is TGTGCCAGCAGTATAGGTCTAACTGAAGCTTTCTTT. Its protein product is CASSIGLTEAFF.

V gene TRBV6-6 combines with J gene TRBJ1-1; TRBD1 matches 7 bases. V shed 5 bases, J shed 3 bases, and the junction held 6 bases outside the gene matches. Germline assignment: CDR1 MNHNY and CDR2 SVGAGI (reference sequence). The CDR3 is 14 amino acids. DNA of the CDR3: TGTGCCAGCAGTCTCACAGGGGCCGACACTGAAGCTTTCTTT. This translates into CASSLTGADTEAFF.

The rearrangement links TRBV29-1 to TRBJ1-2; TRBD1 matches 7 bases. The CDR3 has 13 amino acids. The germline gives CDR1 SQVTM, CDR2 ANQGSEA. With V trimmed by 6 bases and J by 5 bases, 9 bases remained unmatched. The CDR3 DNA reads TGCAGCGTGCGTAAATCAGGGGGATATGGCTACACCTTC. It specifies CSVRKSGGYGYTF.

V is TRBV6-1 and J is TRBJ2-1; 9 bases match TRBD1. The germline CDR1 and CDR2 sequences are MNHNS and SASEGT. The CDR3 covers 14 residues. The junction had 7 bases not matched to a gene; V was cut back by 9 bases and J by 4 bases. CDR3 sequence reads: CASARDRAYNEQFF. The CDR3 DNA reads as TGTGCCAGTGCCCGGGACAGGGCTTACAATGAGCAGTTCTTC.

The CDR3 is CASSQGRSNQPQHF. CDR3 nucleotides: TGCGCCAGCAGCCAAGGACGAAGCAATCAGCCCCAGCATTTT. This rearrangement joins TRBV4-1 to TRBJ1-5; D not certain. The germline CDR1 and CDR2 sequences are MGHRA and YSYEKL. There are 14 residues in the CDR3. V was clipped by 1 base and J by 1 base, with 5 bases between them.

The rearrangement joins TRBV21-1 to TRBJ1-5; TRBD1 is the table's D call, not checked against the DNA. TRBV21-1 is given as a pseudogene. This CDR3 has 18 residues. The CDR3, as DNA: TGTGCCAGCAGCAAAGTGGGGGCGAGAGTGGAAAGCAATCAGCCCCAGCATTTT. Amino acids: CASSKVGARVESNQPQHF.

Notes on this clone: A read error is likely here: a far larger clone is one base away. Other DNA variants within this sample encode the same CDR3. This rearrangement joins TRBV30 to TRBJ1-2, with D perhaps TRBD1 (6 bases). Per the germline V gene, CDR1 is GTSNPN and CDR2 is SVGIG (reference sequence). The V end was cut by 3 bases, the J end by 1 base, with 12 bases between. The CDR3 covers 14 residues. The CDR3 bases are TGTGCCTGGAGACGAGACAGGAGTAACTATGGCTACACCTTC. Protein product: CAWRRDRSNYGYTF.